The T cell receptor (beta chain) described here comes from a study of blood T cells in healthy people across ages. The sample holds many counts of this clonotype. Researchers isolated at least 6 million PBMCs per sample. The second PCR ran about 6 to 11 cycles with a sample-barcoded 5' primer and J-beta primers. TCRdb passed the 5' RACE reads through MiXCR, listing each CDR3 protein once. The sample holds fewer than 750,000 distinct CDR3 sequences; over 40% are singletons and the top ten take 13%. Sequences were obtained from blood. This TCR was sampled from a woman of 80 years or more in good health.

The CDR3 DNA follows: TGTGCCAGCAGCTTAACAGGGAGTTCCTACGAGCAGTACTTC. It encodes CASSLTGSSYEQYF. The chain recombines TRBV7-3 with TRBJ2-7; D might be TRBD2 (5 bases). CDR1 and CDR2 (germline): SGHTA, FQGTGA. V was trimmed by 0 bases and J by 1 base, leaving 7 bases between them. The CDR3 has 14 amino acids. The full variable domain, in which reference TRBV7-3 and TRBJ2-7 provide the parts outside the CDR3, is GAGVSQTPSNKVTEKGKYVELRCDPISGHTALYWYRQSLGQGPEFLIYFQGTGAADDSGLPNDRFFAVRPEGSVSTLKIQRTERGDSAVYLCASSLTGSSYEQYFGPGTRLTVT.